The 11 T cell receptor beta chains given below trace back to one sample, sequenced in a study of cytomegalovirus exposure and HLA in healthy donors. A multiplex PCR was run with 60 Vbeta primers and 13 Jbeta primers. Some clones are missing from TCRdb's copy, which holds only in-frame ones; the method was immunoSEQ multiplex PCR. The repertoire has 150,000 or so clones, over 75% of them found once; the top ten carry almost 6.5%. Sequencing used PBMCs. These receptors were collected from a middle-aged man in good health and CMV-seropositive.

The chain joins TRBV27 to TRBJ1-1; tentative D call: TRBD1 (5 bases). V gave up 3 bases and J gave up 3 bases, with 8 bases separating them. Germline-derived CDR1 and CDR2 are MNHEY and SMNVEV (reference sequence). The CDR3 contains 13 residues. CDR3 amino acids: CASSFTGDTEAFF. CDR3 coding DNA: TGTGCCAGCAGTTTCACGGGGGACACTGAAGCTTTCTTT.

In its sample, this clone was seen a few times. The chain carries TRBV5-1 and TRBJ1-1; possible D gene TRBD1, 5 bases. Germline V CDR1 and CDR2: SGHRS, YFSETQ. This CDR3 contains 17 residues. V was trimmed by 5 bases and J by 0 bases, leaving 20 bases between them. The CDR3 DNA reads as TGCGCCAGCAGTCGTGGAACGTACAGGTTAATGAACACTGAAGCTTTCTTT. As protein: CASSRGTYRLMNTEAFF.

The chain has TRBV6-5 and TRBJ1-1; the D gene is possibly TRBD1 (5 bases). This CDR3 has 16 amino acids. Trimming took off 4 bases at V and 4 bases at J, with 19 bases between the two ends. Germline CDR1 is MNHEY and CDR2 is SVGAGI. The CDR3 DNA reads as TGTGCCAGCAGTTGGGGCGGGGCAGTCGGAGGCACTGAAGCTTTCTTT. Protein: CASSWGGAVGGTEAFF.

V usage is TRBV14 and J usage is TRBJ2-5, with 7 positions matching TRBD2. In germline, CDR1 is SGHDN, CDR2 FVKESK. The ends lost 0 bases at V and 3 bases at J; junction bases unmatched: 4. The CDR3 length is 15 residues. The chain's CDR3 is CASSQEASGEETQYF. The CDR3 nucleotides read TGTGCCAGCAGCCAAGAGGCTAGCGGCGAAGAGACCCAGTACTTC.

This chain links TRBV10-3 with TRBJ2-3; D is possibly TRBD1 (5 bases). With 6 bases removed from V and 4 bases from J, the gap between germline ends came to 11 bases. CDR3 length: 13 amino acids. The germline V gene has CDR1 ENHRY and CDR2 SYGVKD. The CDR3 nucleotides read TGTGCCATCAGCGGACAAGTCGCAGATACGCAGTATTTT. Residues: CAISGQVADTQYF.

The CDR3 DNA reads TGCGCCAGCAGCCAAGATATCGACAGCGCGAACACCGGGGAGCTGTTTTTT. It yields the protein CASSQDIDSANTGELFF. The gene calls are TRBV4-1 and TRBJ2-2, with D maybe TRBD1 (5 bases). This CDR3 spans 17 amino acids. The V end was cut by 0 bases, the J end by 0 bases, with 11 bases between. CDR1 is MGHRA, CDR2 YSYEKL, per germline.

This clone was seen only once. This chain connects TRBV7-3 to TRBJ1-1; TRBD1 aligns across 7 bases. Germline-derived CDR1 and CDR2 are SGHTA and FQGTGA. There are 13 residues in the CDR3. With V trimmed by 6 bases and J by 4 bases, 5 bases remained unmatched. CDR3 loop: CASRRDSFTEAFF. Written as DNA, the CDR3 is TGTGCCAGCAGACGGGACAGCTTCACTGAAGCTTTCTTT.

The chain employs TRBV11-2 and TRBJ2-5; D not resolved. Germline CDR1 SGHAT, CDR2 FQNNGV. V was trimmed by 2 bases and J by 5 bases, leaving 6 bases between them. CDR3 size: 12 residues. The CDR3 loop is CASSLSLETQYF. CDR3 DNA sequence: TGTGCCAGCAGCTTATCTTTGGAGACCCAGTACTTC.

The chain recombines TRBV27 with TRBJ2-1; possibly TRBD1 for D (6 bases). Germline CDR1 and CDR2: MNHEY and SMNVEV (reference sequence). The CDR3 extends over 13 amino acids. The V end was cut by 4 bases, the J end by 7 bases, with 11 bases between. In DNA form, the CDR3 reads TGTGCCAGCAGTTCTTGGGACAAGAATGAGCAGTTCTTC. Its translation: CASSSWDKNEQFF.

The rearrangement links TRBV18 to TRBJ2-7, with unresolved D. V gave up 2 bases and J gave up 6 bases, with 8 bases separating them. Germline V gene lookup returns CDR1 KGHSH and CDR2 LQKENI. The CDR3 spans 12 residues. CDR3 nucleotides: TGTGCCAGCTCACCAGGCATTCTCGAGCAGTACTTC. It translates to CASSPGILEQYF.

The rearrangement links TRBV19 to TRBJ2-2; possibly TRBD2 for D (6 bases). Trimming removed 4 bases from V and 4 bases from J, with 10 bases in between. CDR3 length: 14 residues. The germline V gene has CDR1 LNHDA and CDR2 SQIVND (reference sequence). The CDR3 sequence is CASSTGVVTGELFF. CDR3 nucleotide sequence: TGTGCCAGTAGTACGGGAGTAGTCACCGGGGAGCTGTTTTTT.